A single sample gave rise to the 3 T cell receptor beta chains below, sequenced in a study of cytomegalovirus exposure and HLA in healthy donors. The PCR used 60 Vbeta and 13 Jbeta primers. TCRdb's copy holds only in-frame clones and misses some; the assay was immunoSEQ multiplex PCR. This repertoire includes over 200,000 clones. Sequencing used PBMCs. Receptors were obtained from a woman aged 25 to 39 in good health and CMV-seropositive.

The genes are TRBV6-5 and TRBJ1-4; no clear D gene. V dropped 2 bases and J dropped 7 bases, with 11 bases sitting between them. CDR3 length: 14 amino acids. Germline CDR1 is MNHEY and CDR2 is SVGAGI. The CDR3 loop is CASSYLESREKLFF. In nucleotides, the CDR3 is TGTGCCAGCAGTTACCTAGAAAGTCGTGAAAAACTGTTTTTT.

The V call is TRBV10-3, the J call TRBJ2-5; TRBD2 matches at 10 bases. The V and J ends lost 2 bases and 4 bases, in that order; junction bases with no gene match: 10. Germline V gene sequence: CDR1 ENHRY, CDR2 SYGVKD. The CDR3 is 17 amino acids. The CDR3 DNA sequence: TGTGCCATCAGTGAGCGAGCGGGAGGGCCTAAGGGAGAGACCCAGTACTTC. Translating gives CAISERAGGPKGETQYF.

The CDR3 region has the DNA TGTGCCAGCAGTTACTTTTCCCTAGCGGGCACAGATACGCAGTATTTT. Its translation is CASSYFSLAGTDTQYF. This chain links TRBV6-5 with TRBJ2-3; TRBD2 aligns across 7 bases. Germline V gives CDR1 MNHEY, CDR2 SVGAGI. This CDR3 comprises 16 residues. The V gene end was trimmed by 1 base and the J gene end by 1 base; junction bases not matched to a gene: 5.